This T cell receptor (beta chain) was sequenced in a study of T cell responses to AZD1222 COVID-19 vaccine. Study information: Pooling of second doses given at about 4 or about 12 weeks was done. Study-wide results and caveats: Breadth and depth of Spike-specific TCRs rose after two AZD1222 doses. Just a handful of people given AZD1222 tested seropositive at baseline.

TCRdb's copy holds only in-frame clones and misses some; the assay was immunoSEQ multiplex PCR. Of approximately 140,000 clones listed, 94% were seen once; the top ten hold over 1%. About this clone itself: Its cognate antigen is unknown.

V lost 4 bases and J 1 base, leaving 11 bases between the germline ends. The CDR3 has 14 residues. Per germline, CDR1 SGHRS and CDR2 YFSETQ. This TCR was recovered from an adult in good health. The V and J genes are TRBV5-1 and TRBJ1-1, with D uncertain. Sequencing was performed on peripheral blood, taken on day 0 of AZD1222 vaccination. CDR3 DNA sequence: TGCGCCAGCAGCGCCGGACTCACGAACACTGAAGCTTTCTTT. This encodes CASSAGLTNTEAFF.